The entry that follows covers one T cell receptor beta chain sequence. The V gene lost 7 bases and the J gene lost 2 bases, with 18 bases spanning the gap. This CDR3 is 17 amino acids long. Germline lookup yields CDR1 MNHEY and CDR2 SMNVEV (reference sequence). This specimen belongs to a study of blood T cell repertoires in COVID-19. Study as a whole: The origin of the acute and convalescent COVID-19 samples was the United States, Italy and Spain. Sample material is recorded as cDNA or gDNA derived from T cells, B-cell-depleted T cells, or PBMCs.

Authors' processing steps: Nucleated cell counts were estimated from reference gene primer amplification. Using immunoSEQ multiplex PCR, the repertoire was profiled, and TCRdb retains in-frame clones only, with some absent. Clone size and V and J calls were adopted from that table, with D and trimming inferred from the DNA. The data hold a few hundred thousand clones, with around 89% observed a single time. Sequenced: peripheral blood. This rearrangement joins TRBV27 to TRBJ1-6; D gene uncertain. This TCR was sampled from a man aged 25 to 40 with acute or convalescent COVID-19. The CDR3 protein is CASNLRVPLAYNSPLHF. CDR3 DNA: TGTGCCAGCAACCTACGGGTTCCCTTAGCCTATAATTCACCCCTCCACTTT.